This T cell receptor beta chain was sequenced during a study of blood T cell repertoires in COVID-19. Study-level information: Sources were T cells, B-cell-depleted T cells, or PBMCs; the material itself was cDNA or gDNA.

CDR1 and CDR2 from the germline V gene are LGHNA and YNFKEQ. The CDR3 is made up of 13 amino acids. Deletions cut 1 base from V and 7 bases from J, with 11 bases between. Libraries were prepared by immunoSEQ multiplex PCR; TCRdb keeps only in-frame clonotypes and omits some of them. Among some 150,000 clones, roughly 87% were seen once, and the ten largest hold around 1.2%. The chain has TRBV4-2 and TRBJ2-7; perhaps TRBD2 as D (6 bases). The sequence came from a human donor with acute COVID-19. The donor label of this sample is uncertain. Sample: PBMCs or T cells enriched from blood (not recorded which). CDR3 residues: CASSQVEGNEQYF. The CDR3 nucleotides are TGTGCCAGCAGCCAAGTGGAGGGGAATGAGCAGTACTTC.